This entry lists 10 T cell receptor beta chains sequenced from one sample in a study of CD8 T cells in Susac syndrome. The RNA, roughly 0.45 to 1 ug, was put through reverse transcription using random hexamers. TCRdb used MiXCR to reprocess the immunoSEQ multiplex PCR reads, holding one entry per CDR3 protein. Of about 120,000 distinct CDR3 sequences listed, roughly 90% were seen once; the top ten hold roughly 0.11%. The material sequenced was CD8+ T cells from PBMCs. The receptor source for this set is a human donor in good health.

CDR3 DNA sequence: TGCAGCGCCGAGGGGGCCGGGCATAGGATAGCTTTCTTT. Its translation: CSAEGAGHRIAFF. The V and J genes are TRBV29-1 and TRBJ1-1, with 7 bases lining up with TRBD1. The J segment lost 10 bases and the V segment lost 7 bases, leaving 15 bases of the junction unmatched. The length of the CDR3 is 13 residues. The germline gives CDR1 SQVTM, CDR2 ANQGSEA. Using reference TRBV29-1 and TRBJ1-1 for the parts outside the CDR3, the full variable domain is SAVISQKPSRDICQRGTSLTIQCQVDSQVTMMFWYRQQPGQSLTLIATANQGSEATYESGFVIDKFPISRPNLTFSTLTVSNMSPEDSSIYLCSAEGAGHRIAFFGQGTRLTVV.

V is TRBV13 and J is TRBJ2-2, with 9 bases aligning to TRBD1. J was trimmed by 4 bases and V by 9 bases; bases with no gene match: 21. The CDR3 has 19 residues. The germline V gene has CDR1 PRHDT and CDR2 FYEKMQ (reference sequence). CDR3 DNA sequence: TGTGCCAGTACCGACCCAGGACAGGGGCCCTCCTGGATCACCGGGGAGCTGTTTTTT. Residues: CASTDPGQGPSWITGELFF.

The genes are TRBV19 and TRBJ2-6; D uncertain. Germline V gene data show CDR1 as LNHDA and CDR2 as SQIVND (reference sequence). V lost 7 bases and J lost 4, with 8 bases in between. This CDR3 is 13 amino acids long. Here the CDR3 reads CASTVSGANVLTF. CDR3 sequence (DNA): TGTGCCAGTACGGTATCCGGGGCCAACGTCCTGACTTTC.

V gene TRBV9 combines with J gene TRBJ1-2; D not resolved. The CDR3 runs 10 residues. Trimming removed 5 bases at V and 6 bases at J, with 5 bases between. CDR1 SGDLS and CDR2 YYNGEE come from the germline V gene. The CDR3 is CASRRHGYTF. CDR3 coding DNA: TGTGCCAGCAGGCGACATGGCTACACCTTC.

CDR3 loop: CASSKIEPGKPERESAYEQYF. The CDR3 DNA follows: TGTGCCAGCAGCAAAATTGAGCCGGGAAAGCCTGAGCGGGAGTCAGCCTACGAGCAGTACTTC. The chain combines TRBV21-1 with TRBJ2-7; the DNA was not compared with TRBD2, the D call given in the table. TRBV21-1 is termed a pseudogene. The CDR3 runs to 21 residues.

The chain is built from TRBV15 and TRBJ1-2; D is ambiguous. Deletions cut 3 bases from V and 6 bases from J, with 17 bases between. The germline gives CDR1 LNHNV, CDR2 YYDKDF (reference sequence). The CDR3 runs to 15 residues. CDR3 in amino acids: CATSSQKRGSDGYTF. The CDR3 coding sequence is TGTGCCACCAGCAGCCAGAAACGGGGTAGTGATGGCTACACCTTC.

CDR3 bases: TGTGCCAGTCGGGGGCTAGCGGGAGGGAATGAGCAGTTCTTC. This codes for CASRGLAGGNEQFF. The V and J genes are TRBV6-1 and TRBJ2-1; 12 positions agree with TRBD2. Trimming removed 9 bases from V and 7 bases from J; junction bases left unmatched: 7. Germline V CDR1 and CDR2: MNHNS, SASEGT. This CDR3 contains 14 residues.

Worth noting for this clonotype: The junction departs from germline at one end; a sequencing error may be responsible. The chain couples TRBV10-3 to TRBJ2-7; D unresolved. The V gene's germline CDR1 is ENHRY and CDR2 SYGVKD. The CDR3 is 12 amino acids. CDR3 protein: CAISESQAGWDF. The CDR3 DNA sequence: TGTGCCATCAGTGAGTCGCAGGCAGGATGGGACTTC.

This chain connects TRBV7-2 to TRBJ2-1, with TRBD2 matching 7 bases. V was clipped by 0 bases and J by 4 bases; unmatched bases: 0. The CDR3 extends over 14 amino acids. CDR1 is SGHTA, CDR2 FQGNSA, per germline. CDR3 nucleotide sequence: TGTGCCAGCAGCTTAGCTAGCGGGTACAATGAGCAGTTCTTC. Residues: CASSLASGYNEQFF.

The chain uses TRBV9 and TRBJ2-1; no firm D call. The germline V gene has CDR1 SGDLS and CDR2 YYNGEE. This CDR3 comprises 16 residues. Trimming removed 6 bases at V and 6 bases at J, with 22 bases between. The CDR3 sequence is CASTRSRSPHSNEQFF. CDR3 DNA sequence: TGTGCCAGCACCAGGTCGCGCTCCCCCCACTCCAATGAGCAGTTCTTC.